This T cell receptor beta chain stems from a study of T cell changes during pregnancy in multiple sclerosis. CDR3 size: 17 residues. TCRdb's table, derived via immunoSEQ multiplex PCR, lists solely in-frame clones and lacks some. The table shows tens of thousands of clones, with roughly 94% occurring only once. V and J are TRBV21-1 and TRBJ1-2; the table's D call, TRBD1, has no DNA check behind it. TRBV21-1 is annotated as a pseudogene. The sequencing here drew on CD8+ T cells from peripheral blood mononuclear cells, taken before pregnancy. This clonotype originated in a female donor with multiple sclerosis, enrolled in a pregnancy study. The CDR3 bases are TGTGCCAGCAGCAACTCCCGTGGACAGGAGGAATTCTATGGCTACACCTTC. It translates to CASSNSRGQEEFYGYTF.